This entry lists 4 T cell receptor beta chains sequenced from one sample in a study of tissue T cells after allogeneic stem cell transplantation. Libraries were prepared by immunoSEQ multiplex PCR; TCRdb keeps only in-frame clonotypes and omits some of them. Altogether 20,000 to 30,000 clones are present, more than 60% being singletons, with the ten largest covering about 8.3%. This material consisted of tissue from the ileum, taken at autopsy. These receptors all come from a female donor over 55 with lung cancer.

V and J are TRBV12-2 and TRBJ2-1; no DNA check was done on the table's D call, TRBD2. TRBV12-2 is deemed a pseudogene. The CDR3 is 16 amino acids. Here the CDR3 reads CASRLGASGGAYEQFF. In DNA form, the CDR3 reads TGTGCAAGTCGCTTAGGGGCTAGCGGGGGGGCCTATGAGCAGTTCTTC.

The chain employs TRBV6-5 and TRBJ2-1; 8 bases fit TRBD1. J gave up 9 bases and V 2 bases, and 6 bases lay outside the gene matches. The CDR3 is 14 residues long. Germline CDR1 and CDR2: MNHEY and SVGAGI. DNA of the CDR3: TGTGCCAGCAGTTACCATACAGGGGGTAGTGAGCAGTTCTTC. Its translation: CASSYHTGGSEQFF.

This clone was seen more than once but under ten times. V and J are TRBV7-2 and TRBJ2-1; TRBD1 aligns across 11 bases. Germline lookup yields CDR1 SGHTA and CDR2 FQGNSA. This CDR3 spans 15 amino acids. V shed 5 bases, J shed 7 bases, and the junction held 7 bases outside the gene matches. CDR3: CASSRTGGVTNEQFF. CDR3 DNA: TGTGCCAGCAGCCGGACAGGGGGCGTAACGAATGAGCAGTTCTTC.

This chain connects TRBV19 to TRBJ2-5; 11 bases align to TRBD2. The CDR3 consists of 17 residues. Germline CDR1 LNHDA, CDR2 SQIVND (reference sequence). Losses at the gene ends were 6 bases for V and 5 bases for J; bases not matched to a gene: 14. The CDR3 protein is CASSISPGTSGGETQYF. The CDR3, as DNA: TGTGCCAGTAGCATATCCCCCGGGACTAGCGGCGGGGAGACCCAGTACTTC.